Included here is one TCR beta chain sequence, with context. Germline loops: CDR1 SNHLY, CDR2 FYNNEI. The CDR3 has 14 amino acids. The V end was cut by 2 bases, the J end by 8 bases, with 12 bases between. Libraries were prepared by immunoSEQ multiplex PCR; TCRdb keeps only in-frame clonotypes and omits some of them. The table lists approximately 190,000 clones, 90% to 95% of them singletons. These data originate in a study of control samples from healthy donors and cancer patients. J is TRBJ1-4 and V is TRBV2; no firm D call. The clonotype originates from a man younger than 40 in good health. Sample: blood. The CDR3 coding sequence is TGTGCCAGCAGTGAAAAGGCGGGATGGGAAAAACTGTTTTTT. Encoded protein: CASSEKAGWEKLFF.